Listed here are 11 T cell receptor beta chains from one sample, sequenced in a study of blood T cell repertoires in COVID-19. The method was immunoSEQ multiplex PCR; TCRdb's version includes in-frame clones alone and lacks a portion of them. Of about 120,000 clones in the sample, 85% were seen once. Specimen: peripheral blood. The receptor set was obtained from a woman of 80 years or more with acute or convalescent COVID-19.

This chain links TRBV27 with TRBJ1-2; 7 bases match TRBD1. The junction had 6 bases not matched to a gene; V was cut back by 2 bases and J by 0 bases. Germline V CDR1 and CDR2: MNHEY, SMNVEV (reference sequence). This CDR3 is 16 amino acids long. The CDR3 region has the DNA TGTGCCAGCAGTTTAGCCGGGACAGCAGCTAACTATGGCTACACCTTC. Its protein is CASSLAGTAANYGYTF.

CDR3 sequence (DNA): TGTGCTAGCAGCACAGGCCCTAGCGGGGGGCCCCATTACGAGCAGTACGTC. It translates to CASSTGPSGGPHYEQYV. This chain connects TRBV7-7 to TRBJ2-7; 11 positions agree with TRBD2. The CDR3 sequence is 17 residues long. CDR1 and CDR2 from the germline V gene are SSHAT and FNYEAQ (reference sequence).

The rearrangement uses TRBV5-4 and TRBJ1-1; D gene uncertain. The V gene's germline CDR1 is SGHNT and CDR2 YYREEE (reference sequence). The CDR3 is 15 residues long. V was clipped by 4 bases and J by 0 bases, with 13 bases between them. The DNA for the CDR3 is TGTGCCAGCAGCCAAGGCGGCGTTATGAACACTGAAGCTTTCTTT. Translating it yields CASSQGGVMNTEAFF.

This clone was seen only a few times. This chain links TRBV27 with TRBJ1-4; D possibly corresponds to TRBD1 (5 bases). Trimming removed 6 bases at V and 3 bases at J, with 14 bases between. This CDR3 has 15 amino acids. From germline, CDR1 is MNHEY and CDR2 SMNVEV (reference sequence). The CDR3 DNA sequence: TGTGCCAGCAGGGTTATAGCAGGGTCTAATGAAAAACTGTTTTTT. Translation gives CASRVIAGSNEKLFF.

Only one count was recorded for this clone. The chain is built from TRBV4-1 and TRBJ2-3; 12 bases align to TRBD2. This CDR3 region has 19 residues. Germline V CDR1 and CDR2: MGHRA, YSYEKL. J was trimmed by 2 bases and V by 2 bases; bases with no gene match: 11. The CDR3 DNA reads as TGCGCCAGCAGCCAAAGATCGGCTAGCGGGGGGGGAGTCACAGATACGCAGTATTTT. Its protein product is CASSQRSASGGGVTDTQYF.

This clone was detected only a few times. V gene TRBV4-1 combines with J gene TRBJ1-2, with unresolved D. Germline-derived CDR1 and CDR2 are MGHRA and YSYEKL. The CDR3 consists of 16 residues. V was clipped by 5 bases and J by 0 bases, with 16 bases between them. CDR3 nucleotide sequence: TGCGCCAGCAGCACGAACGGGGTCCTTTCTAACTATGGCTACACCTTC. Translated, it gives CASSTNGVLSNYGYTF.

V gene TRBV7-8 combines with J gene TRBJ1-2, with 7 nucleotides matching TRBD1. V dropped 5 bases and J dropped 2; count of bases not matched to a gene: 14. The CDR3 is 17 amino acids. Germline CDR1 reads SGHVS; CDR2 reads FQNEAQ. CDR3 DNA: TGTGCCAGCAGCCTCCCTAGGATTATGGGACAGAACTATGGCTACACCTTC. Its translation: CASSLPRIMGQNYGYTF.

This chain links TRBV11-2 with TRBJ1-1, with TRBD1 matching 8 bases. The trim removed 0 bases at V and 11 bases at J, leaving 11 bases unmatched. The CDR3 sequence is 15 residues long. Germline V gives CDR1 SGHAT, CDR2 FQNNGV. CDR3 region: CASSLDGGQGALAFF. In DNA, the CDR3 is TGTGCCAGCAGCTTAGACGGCGGCCAGGGGGCGTTGGCTTTCTTT.

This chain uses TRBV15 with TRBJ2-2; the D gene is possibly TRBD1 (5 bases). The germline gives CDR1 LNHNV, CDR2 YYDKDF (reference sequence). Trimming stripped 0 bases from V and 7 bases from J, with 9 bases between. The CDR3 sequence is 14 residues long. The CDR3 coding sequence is TGTGCCACCAGCAGAGACAGGGCCGGCGGGGAGCTGTTTTTT. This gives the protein CATSRDRAGGELFF.

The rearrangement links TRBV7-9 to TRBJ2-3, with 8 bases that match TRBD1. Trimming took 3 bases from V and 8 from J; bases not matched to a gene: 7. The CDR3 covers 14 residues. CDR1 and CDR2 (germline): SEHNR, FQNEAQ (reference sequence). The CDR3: CASSLGTGKGTQYF. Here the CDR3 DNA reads TGTGCCAGCAGCTTGGGGACAGGCAAGGGTACGCAGTATTTT.

This chain's CDR3 is CASGLGASNQPQHF. The CDR3 DNA follows: TGTGCTAGTGGTCTAGGTGCGAGCAATCAGCCCCAGCATTTT. The chain employs TRBV12-5 and TRBJ1-5; D not certain. V lost 5 bases and J 1 base, leaving 9 bases between the germline ends. The CDR3 sequence is 14 residues long. Germline loops: CDR1 LGHNT, CDR2 FRNRAP.